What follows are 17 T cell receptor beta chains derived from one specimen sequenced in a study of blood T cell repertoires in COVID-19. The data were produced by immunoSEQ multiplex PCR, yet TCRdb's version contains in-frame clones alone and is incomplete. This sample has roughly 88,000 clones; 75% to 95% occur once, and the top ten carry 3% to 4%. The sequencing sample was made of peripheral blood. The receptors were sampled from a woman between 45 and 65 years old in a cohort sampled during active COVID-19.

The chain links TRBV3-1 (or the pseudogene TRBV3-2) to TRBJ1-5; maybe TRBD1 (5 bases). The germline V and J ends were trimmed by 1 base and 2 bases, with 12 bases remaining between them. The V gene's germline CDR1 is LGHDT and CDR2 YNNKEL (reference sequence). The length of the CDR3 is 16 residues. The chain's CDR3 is CASSQGGVGGNQPQHF. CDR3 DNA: TGTGCCAGCAGCCAAGGGGGGGTAGGGGGCAATCAGCCCCAGCATTTT.

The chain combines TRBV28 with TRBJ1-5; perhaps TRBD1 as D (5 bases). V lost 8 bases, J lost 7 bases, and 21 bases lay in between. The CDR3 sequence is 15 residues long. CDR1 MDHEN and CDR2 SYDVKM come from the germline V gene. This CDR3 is CASLPQSQGYQPQHF. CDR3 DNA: TGTGCCAGCCTACCGCAAAGCCAGGGCTACCAGCCCCAGCATTTT.

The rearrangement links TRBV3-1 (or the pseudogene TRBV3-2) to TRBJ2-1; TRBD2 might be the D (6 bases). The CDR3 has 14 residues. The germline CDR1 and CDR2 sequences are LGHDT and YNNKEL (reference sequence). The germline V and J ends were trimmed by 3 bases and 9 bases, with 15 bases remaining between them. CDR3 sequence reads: CASSQGDFLFEQFF. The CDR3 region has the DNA TGTGCCAGCAGCCAGGGGGACTTCCTGTTTGAGCAGTTCTTC.

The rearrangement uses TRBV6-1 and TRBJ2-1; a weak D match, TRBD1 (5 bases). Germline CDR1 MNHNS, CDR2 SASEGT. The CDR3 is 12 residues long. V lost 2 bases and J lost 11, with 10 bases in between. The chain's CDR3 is CASSENDRQQFF. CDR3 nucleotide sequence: TGTGCCAGCAGTGAAAATGACAGACAGCAGTTCTTC.

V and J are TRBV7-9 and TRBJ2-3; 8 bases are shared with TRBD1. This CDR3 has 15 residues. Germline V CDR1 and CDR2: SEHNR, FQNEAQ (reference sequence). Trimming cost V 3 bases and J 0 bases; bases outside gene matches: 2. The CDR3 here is CASSFNRGSTDTQYF. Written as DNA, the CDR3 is TGTGCCAGCAGCTTTAACAGGGGGAGCACAGATACGCAGTATTTT.

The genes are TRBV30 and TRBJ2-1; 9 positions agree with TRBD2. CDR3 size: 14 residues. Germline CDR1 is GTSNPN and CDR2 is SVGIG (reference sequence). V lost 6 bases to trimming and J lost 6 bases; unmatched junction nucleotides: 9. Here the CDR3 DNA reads TGTGCCTGCAGGATAGCGGGGGCCGGCAATGAGCAGTTCTTC. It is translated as CACRIAGAGNEQFF.

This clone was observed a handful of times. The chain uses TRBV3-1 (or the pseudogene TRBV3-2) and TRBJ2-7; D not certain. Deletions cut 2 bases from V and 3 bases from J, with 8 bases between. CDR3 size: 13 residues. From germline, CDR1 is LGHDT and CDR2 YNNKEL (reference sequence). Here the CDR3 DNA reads TGTGCCAGCAGCCAATTTACAAACTACGAGCAGTACTTC. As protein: CASSQFTNYEQYF.

The CDR3 bases are TGTGCCAGCAGCCAAGATGAGGGACAGGGGAAACTGTTTTTT. Translation gives CASSQDEGQGKLFF. V and J are TRBV4-2 and TRBJ1-4, with 10 bases lining up with TRBD1. With 0 bases clipped from V and 11 bases from J, the junction kept 3 bases outside the gene matches. CDR1 and CDR2 (germline): LGHNA, YNFKEQ. The CDR3 sequence is 14 residues long.

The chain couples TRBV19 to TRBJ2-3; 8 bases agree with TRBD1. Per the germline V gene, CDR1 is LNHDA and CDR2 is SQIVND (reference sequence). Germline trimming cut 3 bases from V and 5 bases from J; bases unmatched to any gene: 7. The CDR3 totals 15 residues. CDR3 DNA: TGTGCCAGTAGTATCTTCAGGGGGCAGATAGATACGCAGTATTTT. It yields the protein CASSIFRGQIDTQYF.

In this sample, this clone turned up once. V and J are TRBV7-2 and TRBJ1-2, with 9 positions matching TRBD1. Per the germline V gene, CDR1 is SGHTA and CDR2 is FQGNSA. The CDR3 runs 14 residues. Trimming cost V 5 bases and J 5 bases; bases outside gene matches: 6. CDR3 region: CASSKTGGGYGYTF. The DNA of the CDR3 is TGTGCCAGCAGCAAGACAGGGGGAGGGTATGGCTACACCTTC.

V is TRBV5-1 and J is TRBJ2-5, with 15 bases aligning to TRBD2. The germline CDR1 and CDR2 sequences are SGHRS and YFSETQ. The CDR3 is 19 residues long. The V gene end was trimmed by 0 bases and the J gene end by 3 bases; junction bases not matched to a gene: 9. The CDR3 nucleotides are TGCGCCAGCAGCTTGGAACCAGTCGGGACTAGCGGGAGGAAAGAGACCCAGTACTTC. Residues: CASSLEPVGTSGRKETQYF.

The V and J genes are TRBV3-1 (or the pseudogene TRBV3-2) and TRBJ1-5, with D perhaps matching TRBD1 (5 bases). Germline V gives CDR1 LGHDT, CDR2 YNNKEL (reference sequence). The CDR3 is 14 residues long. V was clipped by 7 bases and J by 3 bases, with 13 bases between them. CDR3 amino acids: CASKGAGFNQPQHF. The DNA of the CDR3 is TGTGCCAGCAAAGGGGCCGGATTCAATCAGCCCCAGCATTTT.

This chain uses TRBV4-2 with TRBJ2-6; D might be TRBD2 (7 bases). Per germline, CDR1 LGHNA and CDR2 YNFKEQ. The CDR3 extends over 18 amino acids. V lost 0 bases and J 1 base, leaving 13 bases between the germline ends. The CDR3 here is CASSQEGGRPSGANVLTF. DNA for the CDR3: TGTGCCAGCAGCCAAGAGGGGGGGCGCCCATCTGGGGCCAACGTCCTGACTTTC.

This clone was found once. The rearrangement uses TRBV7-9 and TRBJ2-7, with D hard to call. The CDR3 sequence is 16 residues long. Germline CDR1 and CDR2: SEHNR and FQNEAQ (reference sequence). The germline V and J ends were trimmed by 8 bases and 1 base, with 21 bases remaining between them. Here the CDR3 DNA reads TGTGCCAGCTCGAATTACCCCAACCGCGGTTCCTACGAGCAGTACTTC. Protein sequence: CASSNYPNRGSYEQYF.

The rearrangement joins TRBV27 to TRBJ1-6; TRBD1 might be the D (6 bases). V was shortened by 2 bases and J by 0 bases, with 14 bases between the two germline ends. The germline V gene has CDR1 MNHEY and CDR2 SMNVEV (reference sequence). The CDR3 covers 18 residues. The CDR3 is CASSLRPQGSSYNSPLHF. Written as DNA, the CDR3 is TGTGCCAGCAGTTTACGACCGCAGGGGAGCTCCTATAATTCACCCCTCCACTTT.

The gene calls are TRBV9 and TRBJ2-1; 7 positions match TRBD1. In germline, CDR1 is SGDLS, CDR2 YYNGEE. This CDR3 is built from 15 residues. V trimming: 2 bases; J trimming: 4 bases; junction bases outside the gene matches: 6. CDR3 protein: CASSVGTVLYNEQFF. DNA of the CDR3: TGTGCCAGCAGCGTCGGGACAGTATTGTACAATGAGCAGTTCTTC.

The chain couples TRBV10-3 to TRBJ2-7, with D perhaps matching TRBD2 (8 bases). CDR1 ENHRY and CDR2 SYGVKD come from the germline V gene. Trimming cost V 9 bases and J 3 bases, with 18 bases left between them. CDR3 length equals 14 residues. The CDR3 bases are TGTGCCATACGGGAGGGGACAGCAAACTACGAGCAGTACTTC. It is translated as CAIREGTANYEQYF.